These T cell receptor beta chains were read from a single sample in a study of response to subunit inactivated influenza vaccine. TCRdb analysed the RT-PCR reads with MiXCR anew, one entry per CDR3 protein. Of about 520,000 distinct CDR3 sequences listed, approximately 7.2% are singletons. Material: PBMCs from blood, obtained less than 30 months after vaccination. The receptors originated from a man between 50 and 70 years old who received an inactivated influenza vaccine. CDR3s include the opening cysteine and the closing phenylalanine or tryptophan. A D gene is named only where the DNA matches it firmly. Size is omitted from some rows. Given values are once, few, many or a class for expanded clones.

clone size	V gene	D gene	J gene	CDR3 DNA	CDR3 protein
many	TRBV5-6	TRBD1	TRBJ2-5	TGTGCCAGCAGCTTATTAGGACAGGGTAGTGAGACCCAGTACTTC	CASSLLGQGSETQYF
NA	TRBV7-2	NA	TRBJ2-5	TGTGCCAGCAGCCAGGGACCACAAGAGACCCAGTACTTC	CASSQGPQETQYF
few	TRBV7-2	NA	TRBJ2-2	TGTGCCAGCAGCTTATTCGCAGGGGCCCATACCGGGGAGCTGTTTTTT	CASSLFAGAHTGELFF
many	TRBV10-3	NA	TRBJ1-5	TGTGCCATCAGTGAGTCGAAAGGCGGTCAGCCCCAGCATTTT	CAISESKGGQPQHF
NA	TRBV20-1	NA	TRBJ1-2	TGCAGTGCCCAAATTCCAGGCTCTCCAAATGGCTACACCTTC	CSAQIPGSPNGYTF
few	TRBV9	NA	TRBJ2-3	TGTGCCAGCAGCGCCCTAGATACGCAGTATTTT	CASSALDTQYF
few	TRBV6-2/TRBV6-3	TRBD2	TRBJ2-3	TGTGCCAGCAGTCCCTTTGGGCGGGGGGGAGCAGATACGCAGTATTTT	CASSPFGRGGADTQYF
NA	TRBV18	TRBD2	TRBJ2-7	TGTGCCAGCTATCGAGCGGGGGGGAGCCACGAGCAGTACTTC	CASYRAGGSHEQYF
many	TRBV3-1	TRBD2	TRBJ2-1	TGTGCCAGCAGCCATGCCCTAGCGGGAGGTGAGCAGTTCTTC	CASSHALAGGEQFF
NA	TRBV23-1	NA	TRBJ2-7	TGCGCCAGCCAGAAGGAGGGTTACGAGCAGTACTTC	CASQKEGYEQYF
NA	TRBV27	NA	TRBJ2-5	TGTGCCAGCAGACCATTAGTGCTCCAAGAGACCCAGTACTTC	CASRPLVLQETQYF
many	TRBV10-3	TRBD2	TRBJ2-7	TGTGCCATCAGTGAGACTAGCGGGAGGGCTTCCTACGAGCAGTACTTC	CAISETSGRASYEQYF
few	TRBV14	TRBD2	TRBJ2-7	TGTGCCAGCAGCCCCGGACTAGCGGGAGCGGTGTACTTC	CASSPGLAGAVYF
NA	TRBV6-5	TRBD1	TRBJ2-5	TGTGCCAGCAGTTCCTACAGGGGGGATAGAGAGACCCAGTACTTC	CASSSYRGDRETQYF
NA	TRBV28	TRBD2	TRBJ2-1	TGTGCCAGCTCACCTGGGCGGGAGGCCTCCTACAATGAGCAGTTCTTC	CASSPGREASYNEQFF
many	TRBV20-1	NA	TRBJ2-7	TGCAGTGCTAGGGGGGGAGCCTACGAGCAGTACTTC	CSARGGAYEQYF
many	TRBV7-2	TRBD2	TRBJ2-3	TGTGCCAGCAGCTTAGGGCTGCGGGGGGGCCGCACAGATACGCAGTATTTT	CASSLGLRGGRTDTQYF
many	TRBV7-2	NA	TRBJ2-1	TGTGCCAGCAGCCCTAGCCTGTACAATGAGCAGTTCTTC	CASSPSLYNEQFF
many	TRBV20-1	NA	TRBJ2-3	TGCAGTGCCAACCCTTCTAGCGGCACAGATACGCAGTATTTT	CSANPSSGTDTQYF
NA	TRBV20-1	NA	TRBJ2-5	TGCAGTGCCAGAGGGGAGGTTCGAGAGACCCAGTACTTC	CSARGEVRETQYF
NA	TRBV20-1	TRBD1	TRBJ1-2	TGCAGTGCTAGAGAGGACAGGGGGTATGGCTACACCTTC	CSAREDRGYGYTF
few	TRBV20-1	NA	TRBJ1-5	TGCAGTGCTAGCGGGCAAACTTATAGCAATCAGCCCCAGCATTTT	CSASGQTYSNQPQHF
few	TRBV10-3	NA	TRBJ2-6	TGTGCCATCAGTGAGTCGAGAGGGTCTGGGGCCAACGTCCTGACTTTC	CAISESRGSGANVLTF
many	TRBV24-1	TRBD2	TRBJ2-1	TGTGCCACCAGCGGCGGGAGTTCCTACAATGAGCAGTTCTTC	CATSGGSSYNEQFF
many	TRBV20-1	NA	TRBJ1-6	TGCAGTGGTAGTAGGGAACGGAATTCACCCCTCCACTTT	CSGSRERNSPLHF
NA	TRBV19	TRBD2	TRBJ2-7	TGTGCCAGTAGTATGACTAGCGGGGGCCACCTCAAGCAGTACTTC	CASSMTSGGHLKQYF
few	TRBV6-2/TRBV6-3	NA	TRBJ1-4	TGTGCCAGCAGTTACTCTCTCCGGGAGGCCCTTAATGAAAAACTGTTTTTT	CASSYSLREALNEKLFF
NA	TRBV20-1	TRBD1	TRBJ1-1	TGCAGTGCACCGACAGGGTCCACTGAAGCTTTCTTT	CSAPTGSTEAFF
many	TRBV29-1	TRBD1	TRBJ2-3	TGCAGCGTTGGTCGGACAGGGGGGACAGATACGCAGTATTTT	CSVGRTGGTDTQYF
few	TRBV20-1	NA	TRBJ1-5	TGCAGTGCTAGAGATCTAGGGGTCAATCAGCCCCAGCATTTT	CSARDLGVNQPQHF
many	TRBV7-2	NA	TRBJ2-7	TGTGCCAGCAGCCAGGGGCTAAACATGAGGAGCGAGCAGTACTTC	CASSQGLNMRSEQYF
NA	TRBV6-2/TRBV6-3	NA	TRBJ1-1	TGTGCCAGCAGACCCTGGGAGACGAACACTGAAGCTTTCTTT	CASRPWETNTEAFF
few	TRBV2	TRBD1	TRBJ2-3	TGTGCCAACCTCCGGGACAGGGTCACAGCTACGCAGTATTTT	CANLRDRVTATQYF
NA	TRBV12-3/TRBV12-4	TRBD2	TRBJ2-5	TGTGCCAGCAGTTTACTGACTAGCGGACTTGAGACCCAGTACTTC	CASSLLTSGLETQYF
many	TRBV15	NA	TRBJ2-7	TGTGCCACCAGCAGAGTTCAGGGATACTACGAGCAGTACTTC	CATSRVQGYYEQYF
few	TRBV4-3	TRBD1	TRBJ1-2	TGCGCCAGCAGCCAAGAAACAGGGGGCAGGAGTGGCTACACCTTC	CASSQETGGRSGYTF
many	TRBV11-2	NA	TRBJ2-7	TGTGCCAGCAGCTTAGATGCTCTTCGGGACCGACTTTACGAGCAGTACTTC	CASSLDALRDRLYEQYF
many	TRBV12-3/TRBV12-4	TRBD1	TRBJ1-1	TGTGCCAGCACCACAGGGGGTGGAACTGAAGCTTTCTTT	CASTTGGGTEAFF
many	TRBV6-1	NA	TRBJ1-2	TGTGCCAGCACCATGTGGGGGGCTGATGGCTACACCTTC	CASTMWGADGYTF
NA	TRBV18	NA	TRBJ1-5	TGTGCCAGCGATGGGCAGGGAAGCAATCAGCCCCAGCATTTT	CASDGQGSNQPQHF
NA	TRBV7-8	TRBD2	TRBJ2-3	TGTGCCAGCAGCTTAGGACTAGCGGGAGGTCCCACAGATACGCAGTATTTT	CASSLGLAGGPTDTQYF
few	TRBV29-1	NA	TRBJ1-1	TGCAGCGTTGAGAAGGGTTTCGGTCTTCGGGACACTGAAGCTTTCTTT	CSVEKGFGLRDTEAFF
many	TRBV12-3/TRBV12-4	NA	TRBJ1-1	TGTGCCAGCAGTTTAGAGACTGAAGCTTTCTTT	CASSLETEAFF
many	TRBV4-3	NA	TRBJ2-3	TGCGCCAGCAGCCAAGAACAGGGTTGGACAGATACGCAGTATTTT	CASSQEQGWTDTQYF
NA	TRBV28	TRBD2	TRBJ2-1	TGTGCCAGCAGTTCCCGCATCTGGGCTAGCGGGTCCTACAATGAGCAGTTCTTC	CASSSRIWASGSYNEQFF
many	TRBV10-3	TRBD2	TRBJ2-1	TGTGCCATCGGCCCCGAGCGGGGGAGCCATGAGCAGTTCTTC	CAIGPERGSHEQFF
many	TRBV29-1	NA	TRBJ1-3	TGCAGCGTTGAGGTCGGTGGAAACACCATATATTTT	CSVEVGGNTIYF
few	TRBV11-2	TRBD1	TRBJ1-2	TGTGCCAGCAGCTTCCCGACAGGGTTCTATGGCTACACCTTC	CASSFPTGFYGYTF
many	TRBV4-2	TRBD2	TRBJ2-7	TGTGCCAGCAGCCAAGATACTAGCGGGGCGGAGTACTTC	CASSQDTSGAEYF
NA	TRBV11-2	TRBD2	TRBJ2-2	TGTGCCAGCAGCTTACGTCCTAGCGGGGGGATAACGAACACCGGGGAGCTGTTTTTT	CASSLRPSGGITNTGELFF
few	TRBV28	NA	TRBJ2-5	TGTGCCAGCAGTGTCCAATCCTCGGGACCGCGAATTTACTTC	CASSVQSSGPRIYF
many	TRBV5-1	NA	TRBJ1-3	TGCGCCAGCACGGCCGCAGGGCTCTACTCTGGAAACACCATATATTTT	CASTAAGLYSGNTIYF
few	TRBV20-1	TRBD1	TRBJ2-7	TGCAGTGCTCCCCCCCGGGACAGGGACTTTTCCTACGAGCAGTACTTC	CSAPPRDRDFSYEQYF
many	TRBV3-1	NA	TRBJ2-2	TGTGCCAGCAGCCAAGACGGGACGGGGAGGGAGCTGTTTTTT	CASSQDGTGRELFF
NA	TRBV19	TRBD2	TRBJ2-1	TGTGCCAGTAGTATTTTTTACGGACTAGCGGTATACAATGAGCAGTTCTTC	CASSIFYGLAVYNEQFF
many	TRBV6-1	NA	TRBJ2-1	TGTGCCAGCCGATTTGGGAGAAGCTCCTACAATGAGCAGTTCTTC	CASRFGRSSYNEQFF
few	TRBV6-1	NA	TRBJ1-2	TGTGCCAGCTTAACCTGGGGGGACTATGGCTACACCTTC	CASLTWGDYGYTF